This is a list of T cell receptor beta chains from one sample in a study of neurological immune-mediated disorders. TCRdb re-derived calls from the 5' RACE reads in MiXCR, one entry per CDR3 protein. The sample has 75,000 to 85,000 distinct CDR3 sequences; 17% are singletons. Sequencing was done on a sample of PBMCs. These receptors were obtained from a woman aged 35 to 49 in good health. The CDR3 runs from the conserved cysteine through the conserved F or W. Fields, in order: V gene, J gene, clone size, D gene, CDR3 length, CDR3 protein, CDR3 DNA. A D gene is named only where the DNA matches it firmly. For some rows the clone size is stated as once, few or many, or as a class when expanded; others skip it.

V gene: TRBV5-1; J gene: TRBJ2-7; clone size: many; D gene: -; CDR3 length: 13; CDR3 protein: CASSLPSGNEQYF; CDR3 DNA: TGCGCCAGCAGCTTGCCAAGCGGAAACGAGCAGTACTTC
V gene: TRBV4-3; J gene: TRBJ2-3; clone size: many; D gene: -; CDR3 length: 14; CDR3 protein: CASSQGAYTDTQYF; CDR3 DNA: TGCGCCAGCAGCCAAGGGGCATACACAGATACGCAGTATTTT
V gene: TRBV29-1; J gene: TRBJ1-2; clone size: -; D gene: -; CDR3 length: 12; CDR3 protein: CSVDVGNYGYTF; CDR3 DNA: TGCAGCGTTGATGTCGGCAACTATGGCTACACCTTC
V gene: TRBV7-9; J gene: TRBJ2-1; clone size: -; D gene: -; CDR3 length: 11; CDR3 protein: CATPRNNEQFF; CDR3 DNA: TGTGCCACTCCTCGAAACAATGAGCAGTTCTTC
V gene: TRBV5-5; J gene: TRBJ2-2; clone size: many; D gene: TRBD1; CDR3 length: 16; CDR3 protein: CASSGDSKLNTGELFF; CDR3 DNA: TGTGCCAGCAGCGGGGACAGCAAATTGAACACCGGGGAGCTGTTTTTT
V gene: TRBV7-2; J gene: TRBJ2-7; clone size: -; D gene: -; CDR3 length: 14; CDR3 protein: CVSSLGYRDYEQYF; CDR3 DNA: TGTGTCAGCAGCTTAGGGTACAGGGACTACGAGCAGTACTTC
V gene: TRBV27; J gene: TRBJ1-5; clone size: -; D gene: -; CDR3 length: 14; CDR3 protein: CASSWSRDNQPQHF; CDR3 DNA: TGTGCCAGCTCTTGGTCCCGGGACAATCAGCCCCAGCATTTT
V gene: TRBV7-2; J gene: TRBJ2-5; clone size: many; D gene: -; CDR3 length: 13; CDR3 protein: CASSSGLTETQYF; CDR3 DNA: TGTGCCAGCAGCTCGGGACTTACGGAGACCCAGTACTTC
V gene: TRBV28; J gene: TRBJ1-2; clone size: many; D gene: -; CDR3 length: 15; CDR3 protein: CASSPSHLTNYGYTF; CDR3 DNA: TGTGCCAGCAGTCCATCCCACCTAACTAACTATGGCTACACCTTC
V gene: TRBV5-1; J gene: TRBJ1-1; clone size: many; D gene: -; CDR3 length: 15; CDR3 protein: CASSLAAAVNTEAFF; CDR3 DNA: TGCGCCAGCAGCTTGGCCGCGGCAGTGAACACTGAAGCTTTCTTT